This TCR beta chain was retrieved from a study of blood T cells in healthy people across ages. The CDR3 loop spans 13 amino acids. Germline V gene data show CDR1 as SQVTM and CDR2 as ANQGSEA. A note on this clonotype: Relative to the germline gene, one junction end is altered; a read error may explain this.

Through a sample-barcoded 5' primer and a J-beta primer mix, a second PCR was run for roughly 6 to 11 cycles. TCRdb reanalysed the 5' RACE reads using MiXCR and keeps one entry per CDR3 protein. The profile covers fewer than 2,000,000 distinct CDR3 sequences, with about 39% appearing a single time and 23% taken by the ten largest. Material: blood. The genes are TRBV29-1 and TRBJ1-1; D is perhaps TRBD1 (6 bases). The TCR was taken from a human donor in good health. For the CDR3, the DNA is TGCAGCCTTGAAACAGGGAGGGGGACTGAAGCTTTCTTT. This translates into CSLETGRGTEAFF.